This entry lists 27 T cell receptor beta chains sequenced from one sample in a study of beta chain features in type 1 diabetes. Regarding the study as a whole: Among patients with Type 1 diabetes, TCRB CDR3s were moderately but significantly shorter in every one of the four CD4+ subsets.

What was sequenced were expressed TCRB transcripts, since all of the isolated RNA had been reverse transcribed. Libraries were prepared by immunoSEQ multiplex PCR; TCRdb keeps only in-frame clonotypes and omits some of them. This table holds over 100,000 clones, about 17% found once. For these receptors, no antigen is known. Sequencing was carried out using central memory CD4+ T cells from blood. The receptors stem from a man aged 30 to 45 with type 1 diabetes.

The CDR3 coding sequence is TGTGCCAGCAGTTCACAGGGGACCCAGCATTTT. It encodes CASSSQGTQHF. The chain joins TRBV27 to TRBJ1-5; 7 bases are a match to TRBD1. CDR3 size: 11 residues. Germline CDR1 MNHEY, CDR2 SMNVEV (reference sequence). V shed 4 bases, J shed 11 bases, and the junction held 2 bases outside the gene matches.

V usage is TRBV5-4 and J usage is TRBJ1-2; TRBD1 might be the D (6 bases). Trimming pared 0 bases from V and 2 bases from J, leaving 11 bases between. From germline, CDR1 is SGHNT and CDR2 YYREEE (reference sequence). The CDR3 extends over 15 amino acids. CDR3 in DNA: TGTGCCAGCAGCTTGGCCCTAACAGGGAACTATGGCTACACCTTC. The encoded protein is CASSLALTGNYGYTF.

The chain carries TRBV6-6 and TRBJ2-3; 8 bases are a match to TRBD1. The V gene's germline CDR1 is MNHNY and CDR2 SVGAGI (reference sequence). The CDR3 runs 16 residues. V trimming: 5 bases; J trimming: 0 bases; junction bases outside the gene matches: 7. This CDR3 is CASSPRDRSSTDTQYF. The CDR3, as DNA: TGTGCCAGCAGTCCCCGGGACAGGAGTAGCACAGATACGCAGTATTTT.

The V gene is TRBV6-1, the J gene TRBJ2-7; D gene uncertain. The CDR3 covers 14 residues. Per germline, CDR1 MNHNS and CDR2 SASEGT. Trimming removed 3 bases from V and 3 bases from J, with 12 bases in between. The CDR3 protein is CASSDRSLVYEQYF. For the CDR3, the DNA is TGTGCCAGCAGTGACAGAAGCCTAGTCTACGAGCAGTACTTC.

The CDR3 DNA is TGCGCCAGCAGCCAGGTCGGAACTGGTCAGCCCCAGCATTTT. Translated: CASSQVGTGQPQHF. The chain has TRBV4-3 and TRBJ1-5, with no clear D. This CDR3 has 14 amino acids. Germline assignment: CDR1 LGHNA and CDR2 YSLEER. The germline V and J ends were trimmed by 3 bases and 6 bases, with 12 bases remaining between them.

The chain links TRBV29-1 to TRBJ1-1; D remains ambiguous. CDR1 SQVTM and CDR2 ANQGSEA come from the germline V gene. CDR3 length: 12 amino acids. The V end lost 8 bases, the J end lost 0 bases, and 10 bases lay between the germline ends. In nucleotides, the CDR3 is TGCAGCCATGACGACTTGAACACTGAAGCTTTCTTT. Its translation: CSHDDLNTEAFF.

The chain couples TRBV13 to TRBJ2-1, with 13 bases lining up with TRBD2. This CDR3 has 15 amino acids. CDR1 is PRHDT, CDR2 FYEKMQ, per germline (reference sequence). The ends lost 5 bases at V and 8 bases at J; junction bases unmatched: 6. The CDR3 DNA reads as TGTGCCAGCAGCCCCGGGACTAGCGGGGTAGATGAGCAGTTCTTC. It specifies CASSPGTSGVDEQFF.

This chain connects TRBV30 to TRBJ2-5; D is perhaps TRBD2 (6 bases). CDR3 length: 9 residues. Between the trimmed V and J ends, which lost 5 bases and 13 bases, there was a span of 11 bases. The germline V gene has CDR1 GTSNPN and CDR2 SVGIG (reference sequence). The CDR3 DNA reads TGTGCCTGGGCGGCGGGGCGGTACTTC. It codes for CAWAAGRYF.

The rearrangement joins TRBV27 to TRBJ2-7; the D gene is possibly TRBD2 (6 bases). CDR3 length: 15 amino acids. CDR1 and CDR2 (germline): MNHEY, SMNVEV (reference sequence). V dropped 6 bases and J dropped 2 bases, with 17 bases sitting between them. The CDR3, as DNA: TGTGCCAGCAGCAACCTCGGCGGGGCCACCTACGAGCAGTACTTC. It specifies CASSNLGGATYEQYF.

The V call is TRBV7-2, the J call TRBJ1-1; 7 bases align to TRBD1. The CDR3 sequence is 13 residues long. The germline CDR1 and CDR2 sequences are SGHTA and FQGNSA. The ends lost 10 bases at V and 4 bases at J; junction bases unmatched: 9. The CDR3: CATEQGGSTEAFF. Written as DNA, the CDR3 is TGTGCCACCGAGCAGGGGGGGAGCACTGAAGCTTTCTTT.

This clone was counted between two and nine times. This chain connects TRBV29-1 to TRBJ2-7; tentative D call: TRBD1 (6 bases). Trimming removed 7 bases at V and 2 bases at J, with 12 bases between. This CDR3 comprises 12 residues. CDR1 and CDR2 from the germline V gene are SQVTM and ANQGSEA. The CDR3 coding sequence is TGCAGCGCCGAGGACAGAGCCTACGAGCAGTACTTC. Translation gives CSAEDRAYEQYF.

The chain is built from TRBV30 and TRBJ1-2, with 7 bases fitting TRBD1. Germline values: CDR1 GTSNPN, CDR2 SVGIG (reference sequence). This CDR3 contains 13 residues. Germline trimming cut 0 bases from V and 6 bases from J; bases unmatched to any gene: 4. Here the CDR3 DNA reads TGTGCCTGGAGTGTCAACAGGGGCGATGGCTACACCTTC. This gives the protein CAWSVNRGDGYTF.

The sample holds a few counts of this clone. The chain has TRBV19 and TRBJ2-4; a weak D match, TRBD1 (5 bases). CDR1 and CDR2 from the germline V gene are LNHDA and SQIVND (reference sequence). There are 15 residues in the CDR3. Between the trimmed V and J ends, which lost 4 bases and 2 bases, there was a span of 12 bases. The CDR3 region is CASSTQGGTKNIQYF. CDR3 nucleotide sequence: TGTGCCAGTAGTACGCAGGGCGGAACCAAAAACATTCAGTACTTC.

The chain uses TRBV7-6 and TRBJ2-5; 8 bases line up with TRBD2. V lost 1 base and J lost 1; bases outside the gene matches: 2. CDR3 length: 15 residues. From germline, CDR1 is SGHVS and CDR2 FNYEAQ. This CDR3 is CASSLGAGAQETQYF. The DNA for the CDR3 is TGTGCCAGCAGCTTAGGAGCGGGGGCCCAAGAGACCCAGTACTTC.

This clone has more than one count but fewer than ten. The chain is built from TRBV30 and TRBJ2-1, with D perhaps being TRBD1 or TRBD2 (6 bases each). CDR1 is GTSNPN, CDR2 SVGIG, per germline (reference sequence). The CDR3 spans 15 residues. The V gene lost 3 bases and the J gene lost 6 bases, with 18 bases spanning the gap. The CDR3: CAWSLGGGIFNEQFF. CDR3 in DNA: TGTGCCTGGAGCCTAGGAGGGGGGATATTCAATGAGCAGTTCTTC.

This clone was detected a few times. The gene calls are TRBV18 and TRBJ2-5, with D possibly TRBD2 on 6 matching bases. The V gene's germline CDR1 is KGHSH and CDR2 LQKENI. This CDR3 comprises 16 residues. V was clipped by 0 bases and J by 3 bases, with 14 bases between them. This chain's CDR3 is CASSPPEGHREETQYF. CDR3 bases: TGTGCCAGCTCACCACCGGAGGGCCATCGTGAAGAGACCCAGTACTTC.

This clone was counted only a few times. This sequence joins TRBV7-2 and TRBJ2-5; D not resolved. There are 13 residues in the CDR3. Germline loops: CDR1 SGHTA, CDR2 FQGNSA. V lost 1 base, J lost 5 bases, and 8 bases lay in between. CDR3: CASSLGPRETQYF. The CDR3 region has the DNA TGTGCCAGCAGCTTAGGACCCCGCGAGACCCAGTACTTC.

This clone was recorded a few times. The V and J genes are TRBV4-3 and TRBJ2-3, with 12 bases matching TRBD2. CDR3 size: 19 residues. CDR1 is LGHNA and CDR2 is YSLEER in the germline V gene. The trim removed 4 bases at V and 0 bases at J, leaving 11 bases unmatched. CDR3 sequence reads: CASSLGLAGTHDSTDTQYF. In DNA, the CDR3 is TGCGCCAGCAGCCTAGGACTAGCGGGGACACATGATAGCACAGATACGCAGTATTTT.

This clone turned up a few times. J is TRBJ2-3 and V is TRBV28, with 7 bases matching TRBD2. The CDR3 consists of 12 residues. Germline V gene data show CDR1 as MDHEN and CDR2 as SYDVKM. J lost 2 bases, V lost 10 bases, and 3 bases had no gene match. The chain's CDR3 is CATGGYTDTQYF. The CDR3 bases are TGTGCCACGGGGGGATACACAGATACGCAGTATTTT.

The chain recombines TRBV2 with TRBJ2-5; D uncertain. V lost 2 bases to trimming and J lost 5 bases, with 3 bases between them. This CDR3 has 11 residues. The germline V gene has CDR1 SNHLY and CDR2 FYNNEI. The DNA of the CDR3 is TGTGCCAGCAGTGAAATGGAGACCCAGTACTTC. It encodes CASSEMETQYF.

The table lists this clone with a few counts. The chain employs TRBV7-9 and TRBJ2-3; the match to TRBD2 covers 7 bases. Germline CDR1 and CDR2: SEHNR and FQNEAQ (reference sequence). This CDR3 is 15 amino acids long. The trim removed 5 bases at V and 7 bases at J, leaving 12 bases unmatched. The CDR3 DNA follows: TGTGCCAGCAGCCCTGCGGCTGTGGGGGGGTATACGCAGTATTTT. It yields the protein CASSPAAVGGYTQYF.

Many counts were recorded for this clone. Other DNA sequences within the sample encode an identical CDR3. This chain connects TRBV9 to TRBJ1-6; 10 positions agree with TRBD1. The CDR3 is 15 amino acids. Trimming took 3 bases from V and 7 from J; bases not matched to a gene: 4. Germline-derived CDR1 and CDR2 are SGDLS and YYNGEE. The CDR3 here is CASSDRDRGNSPLHF. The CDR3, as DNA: TGTGCCAGCAGCGATCGGGACAGGGGCAATTCACCCCTCCACTTT.

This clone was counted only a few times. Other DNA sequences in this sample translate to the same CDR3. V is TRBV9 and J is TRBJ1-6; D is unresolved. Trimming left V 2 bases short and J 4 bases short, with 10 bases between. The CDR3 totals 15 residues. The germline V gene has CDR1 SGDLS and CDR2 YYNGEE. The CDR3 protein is CASSVEGKYNSPLHF. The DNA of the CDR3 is TGTGCCAGCAGCGTTGAGGGCAAGTATAATTCACCCCTCCACTTT.

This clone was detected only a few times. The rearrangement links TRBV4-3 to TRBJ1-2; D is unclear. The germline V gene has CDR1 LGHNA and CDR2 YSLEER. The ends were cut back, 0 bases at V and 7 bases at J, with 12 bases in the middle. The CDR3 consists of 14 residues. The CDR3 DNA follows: TGCGCCAGCAGCCAAGAAATAGGACGCCGTGGCTACACCTTC. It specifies CASSQEIGRRGYTF.

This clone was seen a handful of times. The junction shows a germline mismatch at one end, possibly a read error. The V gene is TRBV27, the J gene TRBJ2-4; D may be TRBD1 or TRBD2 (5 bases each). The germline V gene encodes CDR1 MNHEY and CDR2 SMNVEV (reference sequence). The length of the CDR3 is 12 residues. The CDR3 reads CASGLPGGIQYF. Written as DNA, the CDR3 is TGTGCCAGCGGTTTACCTGGGGGCATTCAGTACTTC.

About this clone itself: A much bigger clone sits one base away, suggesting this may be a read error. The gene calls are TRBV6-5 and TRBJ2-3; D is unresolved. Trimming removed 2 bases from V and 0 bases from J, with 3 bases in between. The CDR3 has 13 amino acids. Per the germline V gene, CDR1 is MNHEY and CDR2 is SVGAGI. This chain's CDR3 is CASSYPSTDTQYF. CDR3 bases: TGTGCCAGCAGTTACCCTAGCACAGATACGCAGTATTTT.

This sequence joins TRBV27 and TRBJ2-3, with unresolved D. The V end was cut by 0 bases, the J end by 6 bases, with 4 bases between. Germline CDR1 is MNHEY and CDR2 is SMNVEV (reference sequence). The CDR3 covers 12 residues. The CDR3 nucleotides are TGTGCCAGCAGTTTATCGGGGGATACGCAGTATTTT. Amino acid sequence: CASSLSGDTQYF.